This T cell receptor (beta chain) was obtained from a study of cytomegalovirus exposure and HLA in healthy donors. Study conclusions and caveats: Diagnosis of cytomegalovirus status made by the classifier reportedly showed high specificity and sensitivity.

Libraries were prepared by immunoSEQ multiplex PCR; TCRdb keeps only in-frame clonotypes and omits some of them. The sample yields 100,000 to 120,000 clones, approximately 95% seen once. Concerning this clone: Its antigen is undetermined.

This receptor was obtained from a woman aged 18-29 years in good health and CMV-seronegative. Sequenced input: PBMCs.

In nucleotides, the CDR3 is TGTGCCAGCAGTCGCGGGGGAGCGGGGGCCACAGATACGCAGTATTTT. Residues: CASSRGGAGATDTQYF. This chain connects TRBV5-4 to TRBJ2-3, with 8 bases matching TRBD2. Trimming removed 5 bases from V and 2 bases from J; junction bases left unmatched: 10. CDR3 length: 16 amino acids. Per the germline V gene, CDR1 is SGHNT and CDR2 is YYREEE (reference sequence).